These 29 T cell receptor beta chains were all obtained from the same sample, sequenced in a study of blood T cell repertoires in COVID-19. Data came from immunoSEQ multiplex PCR; TCRdb stores just in-frame clones and leaves some out. The table has about 150,000 clones, approximately 85% seen once; the top ten hold under 3.5%. The source material was peripheral blood. These receptors originate from an elderly woman with COVID-19, enrolled during active disease.

The V and J genes are TRBV2 and TRBJ2-2, with TRBD1 matching over 7 bases. Germline CDR1 and CDR2: SNHLY and FYNNEI. J gave up 6 bases and V 7 bases, and 14 bases lay outside the gene matches. The CDR3 runs 16 residues. This CDR3 is CASKPGTGALSGELFF. The CDR3 coding sequence is TGTGCCAGCAAACCTGGAACAGGGGCGTTGTCCGGGGAGCTGTTTTTT.

This chain's CDR3 is CASSRLPGQGPYEQYF. CDR3 nucleotides: TGTGCCAGCAGCCGACTACCGGGACAGGGTCCCTACGAGCAGTACTTC. This chain connects TRBV14 to TRBJ2-7; TRBD1 aligns across 9 bases. The CDR3 is made up of 16 amino acids. Per germline, CDR1 SGHDN and CDR2 FVKESK. Trimming removed 4 bases from V and 2 bases from J; junction bases left unmatched: 9.

The chain carries TRBV27 and TRBJ2-1, with 9 bases that match TRBD2. After removal of 6 bases from V and 3 bases from J, the junction contained 12 bases not matched to a gene. Germline V gene sequence: CDR1 MNHEY, CDR2 SMNVEV (reference sequence). The CDR3 length is 17 residues. CDR3 DNA: TGTGCCAGCAGCTTTAGGAAGACGCGGGAGGGCTACAATGAGCAGTTCTTC. Encoded protein: CASSFRKTREGYNEQFF.

The chain employs TRBV18 and TRBJ2-3; no firm D call. Trimming shortened V by 6 bases and J by 0 bases, and 7 bases separated the two germline ends. Germline V CDR1 and CDR2: KGHSH, LQKENI. CDR3 length: 13 residues. CDR3 amino acids: CASSPTSTDTQYF. The CDR3 region has the DNA TGTGCCAGCTCGCCCACTAGCACAGATACGCAGTATTTT.

The V and J genes are TRBV6-4 and TRBJ2-2; 12 bases line up with TRBD1. The CDR3 spans 14 residues. Germline CDR1 is MRHNA and CDR2 is SNTAGT. V dropped 7 bases and J dropped 6; count of bases not matched to a gene: 3. In DNA, the CDR3 is TGTGCCAGCAAGGGACAGGGGGCCGCCGGGGAGCTGTTTTTT. Its protein product is CASKGQGAAGELFF.

The rearrangement links TRBV20-1 to TRBJ1-3; 9 positions match TRBD1. Trimming removed 6 bases from V and 0 bases from J; junction bases left unmatched: 21. Per germline, CDR1 DFQATT and CDR2 SNEGSKA (reference sequence). The CDR3 is 20 amino acids. The chain's CDR3 is CSASRTGVASSISSGNTIYF. In DNA form, the CDR3 reads TGCAGTGCCAGTCGGACAGGGGTCGCTTCTTCAATAAGCTCTGGAAACACCATATATTTT.

This clone was counted between two and nine times. The gene calls are TRBV19 and TRBJ2-7; TRBD2 agrees at 10 bases. Germline V CDR1 and CDR2: LNHDA, SQIVND (reference sequence). The CDR3 is 17 residues long. The V and J ends lost 5 bases and 3 bases, in that order; junction bases with no gene match: 13. The CDR3: CASSSLGEGTSVYEQYF. CDR3 DNA sequence: TGTGCCAGTAGTTCACTAGGGGAGGGGACTAGCGTCTACGAGCAGTACTTC.

This rearrangement joins TRBV27 to TRBJ2-3; 7 bases are shared with TRBD1. CDR3 size: 14 residues. Trimming cost V 7 bases and J 5 bases; bases outside gene matches: 9. CDR1 MNHEY and CDR2 SMNVEV come from the germline V gene (reference sequence). The CDR3 region has the DNA TGTGCCAGCAATCGACAGGGCCCCCTAGATACGCAGTATTTT. Its translation: CASNRQGPLDTQYF.

V usage is TRBV12-3 or TRBV12-4 and J usage is TRBJ1-2; 7 bases align to TRBD1. This CDR3 contains 13 residues. V shed 5 bases and J 7 bases; nucleotides not matched to a gene: 7. The CDR3 DNA follows: TGTGCCAGCAGTCCAGAGACAGGGCTTGGCTACACCTTC. Translated: CASSPETGLGYTF.

The V and J genes are TRBV14 and TRBJ2-7; a weak D match, TRBD2 (7 bases). The CDR3 is made up of 14 amino acids. Trimming removed 4 bases at V and 8 bases at J, with 18 bases between. Germline V gene lookup returns CDR1 SGHDN and CDR2 FVKESK. CDR3 coding DNA: TGTGCCAGCAGCCCGCCGGCGGGGGCTACGAAGCAGTACTTC. This sequence encodes CASSPPAGATKQYF. Full variable domain (outside the CDR3, taken from reference TRBV14 and TRBJ2-7): EAGVTQFPSHSVIEKGQTVTLRCDPISGHDNLYWYRRVMGKEIKFLLHFVKESKQDESGMPNNRFLAERTGGTYSTLKVQPAELEDSGVYFCASSPPAGATKQYFGPGTRLTVT.

This rearrangement joins TRBV5-4 to TRBJ2-5; 8 nucleotides agree with TRBD1. J was trimmed by 1 base and V by 0 bases; bases with no gene match: 2. CDR3 length: 15 residues. Germline V gene lookup returns CDR1 SGHNT and CDR2 YYREEE (reference sequence). CDR3 nucleotide sequence: TGTGCCAGCAGCTTGGGACAGGGGCTCCAAGAGACCCAGTACTTC. Encoded protein: CASSLGQGLQETQYF.

The rearrangement joins TRBV18 to TRBJ2-5, with TRBD1 matching over 8 bases. Germline CDR1 reads KGHSH; CDR2 reads LQKENI. CDR3 size: 13 residues. Losses at the gene ends were 4 bases for V and 3 bases for J; bases not matched to a gene: 1. The CDR3 is CASSLGQEETQYF. CDR3 DNA: TGTGCCAGCTCACTGGGACAGGAAGAGACCCAGTACTTC.

The CDR3 is CAASSQGNRETQYF. For the CDR3, the DNA is TGTGCCGCCAGCAGTCAGGGAAATAGAGAGACCCAGTACTTC. V gene TRBV2 combines with J gene TRBJ2-5; a possible D gene is TRBD1 (5 bases). The CDR3 spans 14 residues. Looked up from germline, CDR1 is SNHLY and CDR2 is FYNNEI. The germline V and J ends were trimmed by 11 bases and 4 bases, with 20 bases remaining between them.

This rearrangement joins TRBV1 to TRBJ1-2. TRBV1 is an annotated pseudogene. The CDR3 covers 17 residues. This chain's CDR3 is CTSSHLRGGRHNYGYTF. The CDR3, as DNA: TGCACCAGCAGCCACCTACGGGGGGGTAGACATAACTATGGCTACACCTTC.

This clone came up once. The chain joins TRBV19 to TRBJ1-2; no definite D call. V was cut by 5 bases and J by 1 base, with 8 bases left in between. This CDR3 contains 13 residues. Germline CDR1 and CDR2: LNHDA and SQIVND (reference sequence). CDR3 coding DNA: TGTGCCAGTAGTGCTTACGGTAACTATGGCTACACCTTC. It specifies CASSAYGNYGYTF.

The chain uses TRBV28 and TRBJ1-1, with a weak D call TRBD1 (6 bases). The CDR3 runs 14 residues. The germline V gene has CDR1 MDHEN and CDR2 SYDVKM. V lost 6 bases and J lost 0, with 11 bases in between. The CDR3 bases are TGTGCCAGCAGAACGACAGGAATGAACACTGAAGCTTTCTTT. Amino acid sequence: CASRTTGMNTEAFF.

The rearrangement uses TRBV7-8 and TRBJ2-5, with a possible D match to TRBD1 (6 bases). The CDR3 runs 14 residues. Trimming shortened V by 6 bases and J by 5 bases, and 16 bases separated the two germline ends. Germline V gene lookup returns CDR1 SGHVS and CDR2 FQNEAQ. In nucleotides, the CDR3 is TGTGCCAGCAGAAGGACAGTCGGCATGGAGACCCAGTACTTC. Translation gives CASRRTVGMETQYF.

This sequence joins TRBV6-5 and TRBJ1-1; 7 bases agree with TRBD1. Germline values: CDR1 MNHEY, CDR2 SVGAGI. After removal of 9 bases from V and 5 bases from J, the junction contained 9 bases not matched to a gene. The CDR3 consists of 13 residues. In nucleotides, the CDR3 is TGTGCCAGTAGAGTCCCAGGGGGGACTGAAGCTTTCTTT. As protein: CASRVPGGTEAFF.

The V and J genes are TRBV6-5 and TRBJ1-4, with 10 bases fitting TRBD1. CDR3 length equals 16 residues. V dropped 2 bases and J dropped 8; count of bases not matched to a gene: 8. The germline CDR1 and CDR2 sequences are MNHEY and SVGAGI. CDR3 in DNA: TGTGCCAGCAGTTACAACCCGGACAGGGGGAACGAAAAACTGTTTTTT. The encoded protein is CASSYNPDRGNEKLFF.

This chain connects TRBV7-3 to TRBJ2-2, with D uncertain. This CDR3 region has 13 residues. Germline CDR1 and CDR2: SGHTA and FQGTGA. The ends were cut back, 4 bases at V and 7 bases at J, with 10 bases in the middle. The CDR3 nucleotides are TGTGCCAGCAGCTCGAGGATGGGCGGGGAGCTGTTTTTT. Amino acids: CASSSRMGGELFF.

This chain connects TRBV2 to TRBJ1-4; no reliable D call. This CDR3 region has 14 residues. The V gene's germline CDR1 is SNHLY and CDR2 FYNNEI. V was trimmed by 3 bases and J by 8 bases, leaving 13 bases between them. CDR3 region: CASSELIRGEKLFF. CDR3 nucleotides: TGTGCCAGCAGTGAGTTGATTCGGGGAGAAAAACTGTTTTTT.

This rearrangement joins TRBV18 to TRBJ2-2; 11 bases are a match to TRBD1. The length of the CDR3 is 17 residues. From germline, CDR1 is KGHSH and CDR2 LQKENI. Trimming at V came to 3 bases and at J to 5 bases, leaving 8 bases not matched to a gene. The CDR3 region has the DNA TGTGCCAGCTCACCCCTCGGACAGGGGGCAGGAACCGGGGAGCTGTTTTTT. It encodes CASSPLGQGAGTGELFF.

The chain carries TRBV4-3 and TRBJ1-2, with TRBD1 matching 8 bases. The germline gives CDR1 LGHNA, CDR2 YSLEER. There are 16 residues in the CDR3. Losses at the gene ends were 4 bases for V and 1 base for J; bases not matched to a gene: 8. The DNA for the CDR3 is TGCGCCAGCAGCCGATCGACAGGGGCGAATAACTATGGCTACACCTTC. Translation: CASSRSTGANNYGYTF.

The gene calls are TRBV19 and TRBJ1-2, with D possibly matching TRBD1 (5 bases). Germline values: CDR1 LNHDA, CDR2 SQIVND (reference sequence). This CDR3 is built from 14 residues. Trimming shortened V by 8 bases and J by 2 bases, and 15 bases separated the two germline ends. The CDR3 DNA follows: TGTGCCAGTGGCCCTTGGGGCAGAAACTATGGCTACACCTTC. Encoded protein: CASGPWGRNYGYTF.

This clone was counted once. The V call is TRBV11-1, the J call TRBJ2-2; 11 bases agree with TRBD1. The CDR3 has 16 residues. Trimming cost V 5 bases and J 9 bases; bases outside gene matches: 11. Germline V gene data show CDR1 as SGHAT and CDR2 as FQDESV (reference sequence). CDR3 region: CASSPGTGGHVRELFF. As DNA, the CDR3 is TGTGCCAGCAGCCCCGGGACAGGGGGACATGTCAGGGAGCTGTTTTTT.

The rearrangement joins TRBV9 to TRBJ1-6, with D hard to call. Deletions cut 0 bases from V and 11 bases from J, with 9 bases between. Germline V gives CDR1 SGDLS, CDR2 YYNGEE. There are 13 residues in the CDR3. This CDR3 reads CASSVVDWPPLHF. CDR3 DNA: TGTGCCAGCAGCGTAGTCGACTGGCCACCCCTCCACTTT.

This clone appeared a single time. The V gene is TRBV28, the J gene TRBJ2-1, with TRBD1 matching over 7 bases. The CDR3 has 16 amino acids. V dropped 6 bases and J dropped 6; count of bases not matched to a gene: 14. Per the germline V gene, CDR1 is MDHEN and CDR2 is SYDVKM. CDR3 DNA: TGTGCCAGCAGACGCAGGGGGTATGATGGTCGCAATGAGCAGTTCTTC. It codes for CASRRRGYDGRNEQFF.

The chain combines TRBV5-1 with TRBJ2-5; D is unresolved. CDR3 size: 17 residues. CDR1 is SGHRS, CDR2 YFSETQ, per germline. Trimming removed 0 bases at V and 2 bases at J, with 17 bases between. The CDR3 reads CASSLARSAWAQETQYF. The CDR3, as DNA: TGCGCCAGCAGCTTGGCTCGGTCAGCTTGGGCACAAGAGACCCAGTACTTC.

This clone was recorded only once. This chain connects TRBV7-7 to TRBJ2-5, with 7 bases identical to TRBD1. Germline CDR1 SSHAT, CDR2 FNYEAQ (reference sequence). The V segment lost 2 bases and the J segment 3 bases; nucleotides outside the gene matches: 12. The CDR3 is made up of 17 amino acids. Written as DNA, the CDR3 is TGTGCCAGCAGCTTAAATCTCCGCAGGGGGTTTGAAGAGACCCAGTACTTC. It yields the protein CASSLNLRRGFEETQYF.